This T cell receptor beta chain was recovered during a study of identical twins. The CDR3 is made up of 14 amino acids. V was clipped by 6 bases and J by 9 bases, with 18 bases between them. CDR1 and CDR2 from the germline V gene are LNHDA and SQIVND (reference sequence). Comment on this clonotype: What it binds is not known.

TCRdb recomputed calls from the 5' RACE reads with MiXCR, one row per CDR3 protein. The sample shows nearly 650,000 distinct CDR3 sequences, 7.1% of them seen only once. Study results and caveats: Where beta out-of-frame sequences were concerned, excess twin sharing was weaker.

This sample was shared with a second study, whose subject was yellow fever vaccine responses in identical twins.

The clonotype originates from a woman aged 18 to 35 in good health. The sequencing input was PBMCs. The chain combines TRBV19 with TRBJ2-1; the D gene is possibly TRBD2 (5 bases). The CDR3, as DNA: TGTGCCAGTAGGCCCCCCTCGGACTCAAGTGAGCAGTTCTTC. As protein: CASRPPSDSSEQFF.